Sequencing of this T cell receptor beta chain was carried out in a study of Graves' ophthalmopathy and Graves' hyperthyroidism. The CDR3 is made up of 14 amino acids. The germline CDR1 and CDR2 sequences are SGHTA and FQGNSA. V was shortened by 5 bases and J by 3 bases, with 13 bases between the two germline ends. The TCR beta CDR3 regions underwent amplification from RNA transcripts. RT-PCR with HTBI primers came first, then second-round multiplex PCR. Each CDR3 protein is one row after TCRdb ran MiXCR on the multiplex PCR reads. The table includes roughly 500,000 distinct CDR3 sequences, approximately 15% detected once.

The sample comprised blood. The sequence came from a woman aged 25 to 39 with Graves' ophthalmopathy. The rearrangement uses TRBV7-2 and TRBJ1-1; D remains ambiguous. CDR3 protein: CASSPPSMDTEAFF. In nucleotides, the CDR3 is TGTGCCAGCAGCCCCCCTAGCATGGACACTGAAGCTTTCTTT.